These T cell receptor beta chains were read from a single sample in a study of PD-L1 blockade in urothelial cancer. Repertoires were generated with immunoSEQ multiplex PCR, while TCRdb's copy carries only in-frame clones and drops some. This table holds more than 45,000 clones, approximately 84% found once. Here the sequenced sample was PBMCs, taken around atezolizumab (anti-PD-L1) treatment. The receptors derive from a man in his 60s with urothelial cancer. The CDR3 runs from the conserved cysteine through the conserved F or W. Fields, in order: J gene, V gene, D gene, clone size, CDR3 DNA, CDR3 protein. The D gene is left open where the match is weak. Clone size appears in some rows only: once, few, many, or a class for an expanded clone.

J: TRBJ2-7; V: TRBV19; D: TRBD1; size: -; DNA: TGTGCCAGTAAATTCTCAGGACAGGTCGGTGGCGGTGAGCAGTACTTC; CDR3: CASKFSGQVGGGEQYF
J: TRBJ2-1; V: TRBV30; D: -; size: -; DNA: TGTGCCTGGAGTGTACAGAGAATTTACAATGAGCAGTTCTTC; CDR3: CAWSVQRIYNEQFF
J: TRBJ2-1; V: TRBV20-1; D: TRBD1; size: -; DNA: TGCAGTGCAGACAGGGCTTCCGAGCAGTTCTTC; CDR3: CSADRASEQFF
J: TRBJ1-4; V: TRBV18; D: -; size: once; DNA: TGTGCCAGCTCAGAGCGGACAGTAAATAATGAAAAACTGTTTTTT; CDR3: CASSERTVNNEKLFF
J: TRBJ1-5; V: TRBV7-2; D: TRBD1; size: -; DNA: TGTGCCAGCAGCTTATTCACAGGGGGGAACCAGCCCCAGCATTTT; CDR3: CASSLFTGGNQPQHF
J: TRBJ1-5; V: TRBV11-2; D: TRBD1; size: -; DNA: TGTGCCAGCAGCTTAGACCAGGGGGCGGGTCAGCCCCAGCATTTT; CDR3: CASSLDQGAGQPQHF
J: TRBJ1-1; V: TRBV11-1; D: -; size: -; DNA: TGTGCCAGCAGCTTATTTAGAGATTCTGAAGCTTTCTTT; CDR3: CASSLFRDSEAFF
J: TRBJ1-1; V: TRBV7-9; D: -; size: -; DNA: TGTGCCAGCAGCTTTACCTCGCACCTCGGGAACACTGAAGCTTTCTTT; CDR3: CASSFTSHLGNTEAFF
J: TRBJ2-3; V: TRBV5-6; D: TRBD2; size: -; DNA: TGTGCCAGCAGCTTGGAGCTAGCGGGGGGGCTCCAAAGGGATACGCAGTATTTT; CDR3: CASSLELAGGLQRDTQYF
J: TRBJ2-7; V: TRBV10-3; D: -; size: few; DNA: TGTGCCATCAGTGAGAAAGCGGATTCCTTCTACGAGCAGTACTTC; CDR3: CAISEKADSFYEQYF
J: TRBJ1-6; V: TRBV7-9; D: -; size: -; DNA: TGTGCCAGCAGCCCCGGACAGTTATCCTATAATTCACCCCTCCACTTT; CDR3: CASSPGQLSYNSPLHF
J: TRBJ1-1; V: TRBV5-1; D: -; size: -; DNA: TGCGCCAGCAGCTTTAACGGGAACACTGAAGCTTTCTTT; CDR3: CASSFNGNTEAFF
J: TRBJ2-2; V: TRBV2; D: TRBD1; size: once; DNA: TGTGCCAGCAGACAGGGGACGGGGAACACCGGGGAGCTGTTTTTT; CDR3: CASRQGTGNTGELFF
J: TRBJ1-6; V: TRBV10-3; D: TRBD1; size: -; DNA: TGTGCCAGCCAAGGGACAGGGTCGGCTTCACCCCTCCACTTT; CDR3: CASQGTGSASPLHF
J: TRBJ2-7; V: TRBV4-3; D: -; size: -; DNA: TGCGCCAGCAGCCAAGATTCTGACAGATACGAGCAGTACTTC; CDR3: CASSQDSDRYEQYF
J: TRBJ2-1; V: TRBV5-5; D: -; size: -; DNA: TGTGCCAGCCTGTTGAGGGTAGGGGGCAATGAGCAGTTCTTC; CDR3: CASLLRVGGNEQFF
J: TRBJ2-2; V: TRBV7-9; D: TRBD1; size: once; DNA: TGTGCCAGCAGCCCCAGGGGGATCGGGGAGCTGTTTTTT; CDR3: CASSPRGIGELFF
J: TRBJ2-3; V: TRBV7-2; D: -; size: -; DNA: TGTGCCAGCAGCCCCAGCGGAACTAGCACAGATACGCAGTATTTT; CDR3: CASSPSGTSTDTQYF
J: TRBJ2-7; V: TRBV19; D: TRBD1; size: -; DNA: TGTGCCAGTAGTATGCAGGGGGCGCGCCACGAGCAGTACTTC; CDR3: CASSMQGARHEQYF
J: TRBJ2-3; V: TRBV10-3; D: TRBD2; size: -; DNA: TGTGCCATCAGCGGACTAGCGGGATCTACAGATACGCAGTATTTT; CDR3: CAISGLAGSTDTQYF
J: TRBJ1-2; V: TRBV19; D: TRBD1; size: -; DNA: TGTGCCAGTAGTATCGGGACAGACTATGGCTACACCTTC; CDR3: CASSIGTDYGYTF
J: TRBJ2-1; V: TRBV5-6; D: -; size: -; DNA: TGTGCCAGCAGCTTGGTGGGCAGGGTCGGAGACAATGAGCAGTTCTTC; CDR3: CASSLVGRVGDNEQFF
J: TRBJ2-7; V: TRBV7-9; D: TRBD2; size: -; DNA: TGTGCCAGCAGCTTAGTAGCGGGGAACGGCGAGCAGTACTTC; CDR3: CASSLVAGNGEQYF